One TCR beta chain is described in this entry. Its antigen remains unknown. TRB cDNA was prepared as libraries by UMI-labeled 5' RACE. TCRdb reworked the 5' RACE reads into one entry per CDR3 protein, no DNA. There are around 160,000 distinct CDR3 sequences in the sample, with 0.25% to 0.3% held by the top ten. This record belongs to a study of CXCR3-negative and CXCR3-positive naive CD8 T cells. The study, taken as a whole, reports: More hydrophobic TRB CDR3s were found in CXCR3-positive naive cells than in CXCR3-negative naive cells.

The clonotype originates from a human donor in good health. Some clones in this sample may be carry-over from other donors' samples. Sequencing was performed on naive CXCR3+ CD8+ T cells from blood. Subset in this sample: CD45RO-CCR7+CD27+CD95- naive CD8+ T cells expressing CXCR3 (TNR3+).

The CDR3 protein is CSVEVTGHGETQYF. The chain recombines TRBV29-1 with TRBJ2-5; TCRdb's D call, TRBD1, is unchecked because there is no DNA. This CDR3 spans 14 amino acids. Germline CDR1 is SQVTM and CDR2 is ANQGSEA.